The next 10 T cell receptor beta chains were all read from a single sample in a study of post-analysis software for immune sequencing data. Researchers reported that TCR beta cDNA libraries carried unique molecular identifiers. TCRdb reprocessed the PCR reads via MiXCR and lists one record per CDR3 protein. Among about 560,000 distinct CDR3 sequences listed, 44% were seen once. These receptors lack a known antigen. Overall study results and limits: Controls had lower frequencies than patients of a few TRBV segments, which included TRBV5-6, TRBV5-1 and TRBV20-1.

Sequencing input: blood. The receptors come from a girl aged 10-17 years with multiple sclerosis.

Worth noting for this clonotype: The junction departs from the called germline gene at one end, perhaps through a read error. This rearrangement joins TRBV28 to TRBJ2-6; D may match TRBD1 or TRBD2 (5 bases each). The CDR3 totals 14 residues. CDR1 and CDR2 from the germline V gene are MDHEN and SYDVKM. The CDR3 nucleotides are TGTGCCAGCAGTTTTAGTTCTGGGGGCAACGTCCTGACTTTC. Amino acids: CASSFSSGGNVLTF.

The chain couples TRBV24-1 to TRBJ2-2, with 10 bases lining up with TRBD2. CDR1 and CDR2 (germline): KGHDR, SFDVKD. The CDR3 runs to 17 residues. With 5 bases clipped from V and 2 bases from J, the junction kept 7 bases outside the gene matches. The CDR3 region is CATSGPLAGDNTGELFF. In nucleotides, the CDR3 is TGTGCCACCAGTGGTCCTCTAGCGGGAGACAACACCGGGGAGCTGTTTTTT.

This clonotype was picked up one time. The genes are TRBV12-3 or TRBV12-4 and TRBJ2-1; 9 bases fit TRBD2. The CDR3 has 14 amino acids. Losses at the gene ends were 8 bases for V and 6 bases for J; bases not matched to a gene: 8. The CDR3 region has the DNA TGTGCCAGCTCGAGGCGGGGGGGCCTCAATGAGCAGTTCTTC. Translated, it gives CASSRRGGLNEQFF.

The genes are TRBV12-3 or TRBV12-4 and TRBJ2-3, with TRBD1 matching over 9 bases. Trimming at V came to 5 bases and at J to 8 bases, leaving 5 bases not matched to a gene. This CDR3 is built from 13 residues. CDR3 sequence reads: CASSEQGAGTQYF. For the CDR3, the DNA is TGTGCCAGCAGTGAACAGGGGGCTGGTACGCAGTATTTT.

This chain joins TRBV5-1 and TRBJ2-1; D is possibly TRBD1 (5 bases). The CDR3 is made up of 16 amino acids. Deletions cut 4 bases from V and 0 bases from J, with 14 bases between. The germline V gene encodes CDR1 SGHRS and CDR2 YFSETQ. The CDR3 loop is CASSQRQLDSYNEQFF. As DNA, the CDR3 is TGCGCCAGCAGCCAAAGACAGCTTGACTCCTACAATGAGCAGTTCTTC.

The chain links TRBV2 to TRBJ1-5; perhaps TRBD1 as D (5 bases). Trimming cost V 4 bases and J 5 bases, with 9 bases left between them. CDR3 length: 13 amino acids. Germline CDR1 and CDR2: SNHLY and FYNNEI. The CDR3 region is CASSVETDQPQHF. In DNA, the CDR3 is TGTGCCAGCAGTGTGGAGACAGATCAGCCCCAGCATTTT.

A note on this clonotype: A read error may account for a junction end that differs from germline. This chain joins TRBV29-1 and TRBJ2-3; TRBD2 aligns across 10 bases. Germline-derived CDR1 and CDR2 are SQVTM and ANQGSEA. The CDR3 spans 13 residues. The CDR3 coding sequence is TGCAGCGCTGAAGGGCTAGCGGGGGACCTTGGGTATTTT. This gives the protein CSAEGLAGDLGYF.

The chain uses TRBV29-1 and TRBJ2-1; 14 nucleotides agree with TRBD2. The CDR3 consists of 19 residues. With 0 bases clipped from V and 6 bases from J, the junction kept 13 bases outside the gene matches. Germline CDR1 reads SQVTM; CDR2 reads ANQGSEA. DNA for the CDR3: TGCAGCGTTGAAGATCGCAGACTAGCGGGAGGGCCTGTCGGCAATGAGCAGTTCTTC. This sequence encodes CSVEDRRLAGGPVGNEQFF.

This clonotype was counted only a few times. The V and J genes are TRBV11-2 and TRBJ2-1; TRBD2 matches 11 bases. V gave up 3 bases and J gave up 5 bases; unmatched junction bases: 9. This CDR3 region has 17 residues. The germline CDR1 and CDR2 sequences are SGHAT and FQNNGV. The CDR3 coding sequence is TGTGCCAGCAGCTTGGGGCCGGGACTAGCGGACCACAATGAGCAGTTCTTC. This encodes CASSLGPGLADHNEQFF.

The V gene is TRBV20-1, the J gene TRBJ2-1; D may correspond to TRBD1 or TRBD2 (5 bases each). This CDR3 region has 15 residues. The V gene's germline CDR1 is DFQATT and CDR2 SNEGSKA (reference sequence). V was shortened by 5 bases and J by 2 bases, with 16 bases between the two germline ends. CDR3: CSAQGRDGPYNEQFF. CDR3 nucleotides: TGCAGTGCTCAGGGACGGGACGGTCCCTACAATGAGCAGTTCTTC.